The 13 T cell receptor beta chains presented below share a single source sample, sequenced in a study of neoadjuvant nivolumab and ipilimumab in lung cancer. Profiled with immunoSEQ multiplex PCR; TCRdb holds only in-frame clones, not every one. The sample contains about 26,000 clones, more than 75% of which appear only once. Sequencing was performed on tumor tissue, taken after neoadjuvant nivolumab, alone or with ipilimumab, at or shortly before surgery. All receptors come from an adult with non-small cell lung cancer.

This clone was counted only a few times. The J gene is TRBJ2-2, the V gene TRBV29-1; D is unclear. CDR3 length: 15 amino acids. CDR1 is SQVTM and CDR2 is ANQGSEA in the germline V gene. V was trimmed by 4 bases and J by 0 bases, leaving 12 bases between them. DNA for the CDR3: TGCAGCGTTGCTTCCAGGAACGCGAACACCGGGGAGCTGTTTTTT. This codes for CSVASRNANTGELFF.

The rearrangement uses TRBV7-9 and TRBJ1-2; 7 positions agree with TRBD1. In germline, CDR1 is SEHNR, CDR2 FQNEAQ (reference sequence). Trimming removed 5 bases from V and 2 bases from J; junction bases left unmatched: 2. There are 13 residues in the CDR3. The CDR3, as DNA: TGTGCCAGCAGCCCGACAGGGAACTATGGCTACACCTTC. It yields the protein CASSPTGNYGYTF.

V usage is TRBV13 and J usage is TRBJ1-2; 8 nucleotides line up with TRBD1. The CDR3 consists of 12 residues. The germline V gene encodes CDR1 PRHDT and CDR2 FYEKMQ (reference sequence). The V and J ends lost 4 bases and 8 bases, in that order; junction bases with no gene match: 3. CDR3 in amino acids: CASSSDRVGYTF. The CDR3 nucleotides are TGTGCCAGCAGCTCGGACAGGGTGGGCTACACCTTC.

The rearrangement links TRBV6-6 to TRBJ2-2; D is undetermined. V was clipped by 8 bases and J by 0 bases, with 10 bases between them. The CDR3 spans 14 residues. CDR1 is MNHNY, CDR2 SVGAGI, per germline (reference sequence). CDR3 loop: CASDFYANTGELFF. As DNA, the CDR3 is TGTGCCAGCGACTTCTACGCGAACACCGGGGAGCTGTTTTTT.

This clone was detected only once. The rearrangement links TRBV5-4 to TRBJ2-5; TRBD2 might be the D (5 bases). This CDR3 is built from 13 residues. Trimming stripped 0 bases from V and 5 bases from J, with 8 bases between. Germline CDR1 and CDR2: SGHNT and YYREEE (reference sequence). This chain's CDR3 is CASSLGVAETQYF. CDR3 nucleotide sequence: TGTGCCAGCAGCTTGGGAGTAGCGGAGACCCAGTACTTC.

The chain is built from TRBV27 and TRBJ2-7; 8 bases fit TRBD1. Germline V gives CDR1 MNHEY, CDR2 SMNVEV (reference sequence). V lost 6 bases and J lost 0; bases outside the gene matches: 7. The CDR3 spans 15 residues. CDR3 bases: TGTGCCAGCAGCCGGGGACAGGCCAACTCCTACGAGCAGTACTTC. This gives the protein CASSRGQANSYEQYF.

The V gene is TRBV7-9, the J gene TRBJ1-3, with D unclear. The V end was cut by 5 bases, the J end by 2 bases, with 4 bases between. This CDR3 has 12 amino acids. Germline assignment: CDR1 SEHNR and CDR2 FQNEAQ (reference sequence). The CDR3 is CASSSAGNTIYF. The DNA for the CDR3 is TGTGCCAGCAGCAGTGCTGGAAACACCATATATTTT. Using reference TRBV7-9 and TRBJ1-3 for the parts outside the CDR3, the full variable domain is DTGVSQNPRHKITKRGQNVTFRCDPISEHNRLYWYRQTLGQGPEFLTYFQNEAQLEKSRLLSDRFSAERPKGSFSTLEIQRTEQGDSAMYLCASSSAGNTIYFGEGSWLTVV.

V and J are TRBV5-1 and TRBJ2-7; no definite D call. V was cut by 2 bases and J by 2 bases, with 8 bases left in between. The CDR3 is 13 amino acids. Germline lookup yields CDR1 SGHRS and CDR2 YFSETQ. The CDR3 DNA reads as TGCGCCAGCAGCTTCTTAATCCCCTACGAGCAGTACTTC. Translation gives CASSFLIPYEQYF.

This clone came up a few times. The gene calls are TRBV5-1 and TRBJ2-5; D is perhaps TRBD1 or TRBD2 (5 bases each). CDR3 length: 15 residues. Trimming left V 2 bases short and J 1 base short, with 12 bases between. Germline assignment: CDR1 SGHRS and CDR2 YFSETQ. CDR3 in DNA: TGCGCCAGCAGCTTAAGAGGGGCCATCCAAGAGACCCAGTACTTC. This encodes CASSLRGAIQETQYF.

The V call is TRBV5-5, the J call TRBJ2-7; D is perhaps TRBD2 (6 bases). The CDR3 sequence is 14 residues long. Trimming stripped 2 bases from V and 0 bases from J, with 9 bases between. Germline V gene sequence: CDR1 SGHKS, CDR2 YYEKEE (reference sequence). This chain's CDR3 is CASSLGLLSYEQYF. Written as DNA, the CDR3 is TGTGCCAGCAGCTTAGGACTACTCTCCTACGAGCAGTACTTC.

This chain connects TRBV29-1 to TRBJ1-1, with 12 bases that match TRBD1. This CDR3 spans 15 amino acids. V gave up 7 bases and J gave up 5 bases; unmatched junction bases: 11. Per the germline V gene, CDR1 is SQVTM and CDR2 is ANQGSEA. In DNA form, the CDR3 reads TGCAGCGCCGAGGGGGACAGGGGGCTTCGGACTGAAGCTTTCTTT. This sequence encodes CSAEGDRGLRTEAFF.

This clone was seen a few times. The V call is TRBV4-1, the J call TRBJ1-2, with TRBD1 matching over 11 bases. From germline, CDR1 is MGHRA and CDR2 YSYEKL. CDR3 length equals 16 residues. V shed 3 bases, J shed 4 bases, and the junction held 7 bases outside the gene matches. The CDR3 DNA follows: TGCGCCAGCAGCCACCTGGGACAGGGGGACTTCTATGGCTACACCTTC. This gives the protein CASSHLGQGDFYGYTF.

J is TRBJ2-1 and V is TRBV5-1, with a possible D match to TRBD2 (6 bases). CDR1 and CDR2 from the germline V gene are SGHRS and YFSETQ. The length of the CDR3 is 15 residues. V shed 4 bases and J shed 0 bases, with 11 bases lying between them. The CDR3, as DNA: TGCGCCAGCAGCCGGGACTGGGGCTCCTACAATGAGCAGTTCTTC. Amino acids: CASSRDWGSYNEQFF.